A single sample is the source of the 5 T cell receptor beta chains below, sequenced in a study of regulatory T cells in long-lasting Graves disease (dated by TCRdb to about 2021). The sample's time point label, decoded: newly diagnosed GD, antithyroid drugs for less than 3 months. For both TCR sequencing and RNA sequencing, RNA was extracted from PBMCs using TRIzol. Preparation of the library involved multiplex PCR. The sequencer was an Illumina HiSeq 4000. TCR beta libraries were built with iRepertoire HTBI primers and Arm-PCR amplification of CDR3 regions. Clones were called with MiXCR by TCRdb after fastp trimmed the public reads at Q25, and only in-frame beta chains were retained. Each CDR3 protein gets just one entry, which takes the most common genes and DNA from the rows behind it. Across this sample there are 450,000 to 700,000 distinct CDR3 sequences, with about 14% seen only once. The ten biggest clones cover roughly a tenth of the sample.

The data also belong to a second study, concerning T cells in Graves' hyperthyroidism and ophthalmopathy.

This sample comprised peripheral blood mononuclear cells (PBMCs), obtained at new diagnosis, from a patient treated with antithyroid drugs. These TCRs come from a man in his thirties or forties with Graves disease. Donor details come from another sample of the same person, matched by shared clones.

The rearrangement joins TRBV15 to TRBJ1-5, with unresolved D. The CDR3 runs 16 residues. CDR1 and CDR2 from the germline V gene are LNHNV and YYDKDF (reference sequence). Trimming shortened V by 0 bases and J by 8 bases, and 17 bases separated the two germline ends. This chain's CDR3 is CATSRDAGKGQKPQHF. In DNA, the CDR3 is TGTGCCACCAGCAGAGATGCGGGGAAGGGTCAAAAGCCCCAGCATTTT. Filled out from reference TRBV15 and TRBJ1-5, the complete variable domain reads DAMVIQNPRYQVTQFGKPVTLSCSQTLNHNVMYWYQQKSSQAPKLLFHYYDKDFNNEADTPDNFQSRRPNTSFCFLDIRSPGLGDTAMYLCATSRDAGKGQKPQHFGDGTRLSIL.

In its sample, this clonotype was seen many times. The CDR3 reads CAISPRGPSSYNEQFF. The CDR3 nucleotides are TGTGCCATCAGTCCTCGGGGTCCAAGCTCCTACAATGAGCAGTTCTTC. V and J are TRBV10-3 and TRBJ2-1, with a possible D match to TRBD2 (5 bases). CDR1 is ENHRY, CDR2 SYGVKD, per germline. The V end was cut by 5 bases, the J end by 0 bases, with 14 bases between. This CDR3 contains 16 residues.

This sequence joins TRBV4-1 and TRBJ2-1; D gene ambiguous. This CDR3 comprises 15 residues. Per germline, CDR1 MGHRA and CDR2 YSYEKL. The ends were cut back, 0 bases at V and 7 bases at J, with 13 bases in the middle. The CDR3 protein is CASSQDLRVSNEQFF. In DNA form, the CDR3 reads TGCGCCAGCAGCCAAGATTTACGGGTTAGTAATGAGCAGTTCTTC.

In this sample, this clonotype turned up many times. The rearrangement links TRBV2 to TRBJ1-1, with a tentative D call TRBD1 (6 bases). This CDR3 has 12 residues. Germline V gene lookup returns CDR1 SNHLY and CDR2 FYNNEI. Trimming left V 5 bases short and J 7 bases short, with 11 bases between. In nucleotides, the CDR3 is TGTGCCAGCAGTCCCAGACAGGTTGAAGCTTTCTTT. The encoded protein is CASSPRQVEAFF.

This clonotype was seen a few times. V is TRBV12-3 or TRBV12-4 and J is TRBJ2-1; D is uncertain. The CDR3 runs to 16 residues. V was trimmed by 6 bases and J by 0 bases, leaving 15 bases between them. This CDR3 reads CASSPRGTVSYNEQFF. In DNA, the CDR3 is TGTGCCAGCAGCCCCCGAGGCACTGTCTCCTACAATGAGCAGTTCTTC.